A selection of T cell receptor beta chains follows, all from one sample in a study of T cells in Graves' hyperthyroidism and ophthalmopathy. TCRdb itself ran the multiplex PCR reads through MiXCR, one entry per CDR3 protein. The sample lists hundreds of thousands of distinct CDR3 sequences; just under 20% were seen once. Sequencing input: blood. These receptors came from a man aged 35 to 55 with Graves' ophthalmopathy. CDR3s include the opening cysteine and the closing phenylalanine or tryptophan. Fields, in order: J gene, V gene, clone size, D gene, CDR3 DNA, CDR3 protein. The D gene is left open where the match is weak. The listing skips clone size in some rows; elsewhere it reads once, few, many or a size class.

TRBJ1-2 | TRBV4-3 | . | . | TGCGCCAGCAGCCAAGTTGGGGATCTCGGCTATGGCTACACCTTC | CASSQVGDLGYGYTF
TRBJ2-7 | TRBV5-5 | . | TRBD1 | TGTGCCAGCAGCTTGTGGCAGGGGGACGAGCAGTACTTC | CASSLWQGDEQYF
TRBJ2-7 | TRBV24-1 | many | . | TGTGCCACCAGTGATTTCACAGGGCACGAGCAGTACTTC | CATSDFTGHEQYF
TRBJ2-7 | TRBV5-1 | . | TRBD2 | TGTGCCAGCAGTTTACTAGCGTCGCACGAGCAGTACTTC | CASSLLASHEQYF
TRBJ2-7 | TRBV6-2/TRBV6-3 | many | TRBD2 | TGTGCCAGCAGTCCTAGCGGGACCTCCTACGAGCAGTACTTC | CASSPSGTSYEQYF
TRBJ2-4 | TRBV6-1 | many | . | TGTGCCAGCACCCCAACGCGGGGCCCCACCCCCATTCAGTACTTC | CASTPTRGPTPIQYF
TRBJ2-3 | TRBV11-3 | many | . | TGTGCCAGCAGCTTAAGTAGCGGCACTAGCACAGATACGCAGTATTTT | CASSLSSGTSTDTQYF
TRBJ2-3 | TRBV30 | few | . | TGTGCCTGGAGTAAGGCGGCAGGGCGAGACACAGATACGCAGTATTTT | CAWSKAAGRDTDTQYF
TRBJ1-4 | TRBV6-1 | . | . | TGTGCCAGCAGTTTCACCCACGGGGGCCATAATGAAAAACTGTTTTTT | CASSFTHGGHNEKLFF
TRBJ2-2 | TRBV27 | few | TRBD1 | TGTGCCAGCAGCCAAGACGGGACAGCTTTAAGGGGGAACACCGGGGAGCTGTTTTTT | CASSQDGTALRGNTGELFF
TRBJ2-5 | TRBV12-3/TRBV12-4 | few | TRBD2 | TGTGCCAGCAGTAATAGCGGGGGGGCAAAGACCCAGTACTTC | CASSNSGGAKTQYF
TRBJ1-1 | TRBV20-1 | few | . | TGCAGTGCTAGGGGGGGTTCTGAAGCTTTCTTT | CSARGGSEAFF
TRBJ2-3 | TRBV5-1 | few | TRBD2 | TGCGCCAGCAGCGCGGGGGTGACCACAGATACGCAGTATTTT | CASSAGVTTDTQYF
TRBJ1-1 | TRBV7-6 | . | . | TGTGCCAGCAGCACTCCCCTTAACACTGAAGCTTTCTTT | CASSTPLNTEAFF
TRBJ2-5 | TRBV20-1 | . | . | TGCAGTCTACTTGGACAGCAAGAGACCCAGTACTTC | CSLLGQQETQYF
TRBJ2-1 | TRBV18 | many | TRBD2 | TGTGCCAGCTCACCATCGGAACTAGCGGGAGCTGGTGAGCAGTTCTTC | CASSPSELAGAGEQFF
TRBJ2-7 | TRBV4-1 | few | . | TGCGCCAGCAGCCATGGAGGTTTCGACGAGCAGTACTTC | CASSHGGFDEQYF
TRBJ2-3 | TRBV6-5 | . | . | TGTGCCAGCAGTTACCCTAGGGGGGGGTCAGATACGCAGTATTTT | CASSYPRGGSDTQYF
TRBJ2-1 | TRBV3-1 | . | TRBD2 | TGTGCCAGCAGCCAAGATCCCGTGGCTAGCGGGAGCAATGAGCAGTTCTTC | CASSQDPVASGSNEQFF
TRBJ1-5 | TRBV20-1 | . | . | TGCAGTGCTAGAGATAAGGGAGGGGACCGCGTGACTGTCGGGCCCCAGCATTTT | CSARDKGGDRVTVGPQHF
TRBJ2-7 | TRBV3-1 | . | . | TGTGCCAGCAGCCGCCTTATGGACGAGCAGTACTTC | CASSRLMDEQYF
TRBJ2-7 | TRBV19 | . | TRBD2 | TGTGCCAGTAGCGGGCTTCGGACTAGCGGGTCCTACGAGCAGTACTTC | CASSGLRTSGSYEQYF
TRBJ2-1 | TRBV7-9 | many | . | TGTGCCAGCAGCCTGGTCCACCGTCTATGGAATGAGCAGTTCTTC | CASSLVHRLWNEQFF